The 3 T cell receptor beta chains below all came from one sample that was sequenced in a study of glioma-infiltrating T cells. TCR alpha and beta CDR3 regions were amplified from RNA using iRepertoire nested multiplex PCR. TCRdb reanalysed the multiplex PCR reads using MiXCR and keeps one entry per CDR3 protein. This table has more than 100,000 distinct CDR3 sequences, about 30% appearing once. The sample comprised glioma tissue, nonneoplastic brain tissue, or PBMCs (not recorded which). The receptors derive from a human donor with low-grade glioma or glioblastoma, undergoing nonglioma brain surgery, or in good health (not recorded which).

This clonotype has ten or more counts. The chain carries TRBV20-1 and TRBJ1-2; 9 bases are shared with TRBD1. The CDR3 consists of 14 residues. Germline V gene data show CDR1 as DFQATT and CDR2 as SNEGSKA (reference sequence). V was pared by 8 bases and J by 7 bases, with 14 bases of the junction left unmatched. DNA of the CDR3: TGCAGTACCAACACCGGGACAGGGAACGGTGGCTACACCTTC. It encodes CSTNTGTGNGGYTF.

Only a few counts were recorded for this clonotype. The chain is built from TRBV20-1 and TRBJ2-1; TRBD2 is a possible D gene (7 bases). The CDR3 runs to 13 residues. V lost 3 bases, J lost 3 bases, and 9 bases lay in between. Germline V gene lookup returns CDR1 DFQATT and CDR2 SNEGSKA (reference sequence). CDR3 residues: CSASGGHYNEQFF. CDR3 DNA sequence: TGCAGTGCTAGCGGGGGGCACTACAATGAGCAGTTCTTC.

The genes are TRBV29-1 and TRBJ2-5; tentative D call: TRBD1 (6 bases). CDR3 length: 13 residues. The V end lost 2 bases, the J end lost 5 bases, and 12 bases lay between the germline ends. Per germline, CDR1 SQVTM and CDR2 ANQGSEA. The CDR3: CSVEKGRGETQYF. The CDR3 DNA follows: TGCAGCGTTGAAAAGGGTAGGGGGGAGACCCAGTACTTC. Variable domain in full (rest from reference TRBV29-1 and TRBJ2-5): SAVISQKPSRDICQRGTSLTIQCQVDSQVTMMFWYRQQPGQSLTLIATANQGSEATYESGFVIDKFPISRPNLTFSTLTVSNMSPEDSSIYLCSVEKGRGETQYFGPGTRLLVL.